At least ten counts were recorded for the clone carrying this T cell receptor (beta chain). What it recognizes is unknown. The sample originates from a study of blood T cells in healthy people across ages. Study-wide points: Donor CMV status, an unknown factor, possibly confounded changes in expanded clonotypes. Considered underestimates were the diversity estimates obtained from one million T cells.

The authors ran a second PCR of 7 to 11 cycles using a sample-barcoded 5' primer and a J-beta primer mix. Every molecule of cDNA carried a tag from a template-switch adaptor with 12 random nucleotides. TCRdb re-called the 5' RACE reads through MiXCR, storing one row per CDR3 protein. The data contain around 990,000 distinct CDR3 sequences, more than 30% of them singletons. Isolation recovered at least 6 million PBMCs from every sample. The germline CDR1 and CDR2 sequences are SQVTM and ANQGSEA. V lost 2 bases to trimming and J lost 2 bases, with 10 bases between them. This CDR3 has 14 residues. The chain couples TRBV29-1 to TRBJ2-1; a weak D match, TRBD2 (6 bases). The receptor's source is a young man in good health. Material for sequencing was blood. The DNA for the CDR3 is TGCAGCGTTGAATTGCGGGATCCCTACAATGAGCAGTTCTTC. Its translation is CSVELRDPYNEQFF.